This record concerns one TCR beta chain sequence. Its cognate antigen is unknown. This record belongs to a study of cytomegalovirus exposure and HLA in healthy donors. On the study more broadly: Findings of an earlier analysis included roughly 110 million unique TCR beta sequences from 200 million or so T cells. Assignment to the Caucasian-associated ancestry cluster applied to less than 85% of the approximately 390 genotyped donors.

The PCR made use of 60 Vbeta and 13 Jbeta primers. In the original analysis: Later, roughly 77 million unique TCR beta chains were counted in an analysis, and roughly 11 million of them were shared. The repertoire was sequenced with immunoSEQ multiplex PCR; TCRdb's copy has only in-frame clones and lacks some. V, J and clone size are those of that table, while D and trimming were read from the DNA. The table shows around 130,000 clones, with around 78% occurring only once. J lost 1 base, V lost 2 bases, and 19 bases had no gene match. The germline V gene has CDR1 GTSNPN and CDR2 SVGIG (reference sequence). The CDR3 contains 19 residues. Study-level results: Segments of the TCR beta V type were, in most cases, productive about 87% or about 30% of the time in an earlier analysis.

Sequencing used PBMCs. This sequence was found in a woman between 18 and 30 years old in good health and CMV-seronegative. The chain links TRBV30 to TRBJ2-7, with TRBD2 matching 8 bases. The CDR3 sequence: CAWSFLPLNPSGPSYEQYF. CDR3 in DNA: TGTGCCTGGAGTTTCCTTCCCCTCAATCCTAGCGGGCCGTCCTACGAGCAGTACTTC.